The 4 T cell receptor beta chains given below trace back to one sample, sequenced in a study of blood T cell repertoires in COVID-19. Libraries were prepared by immunoSEQ multiplex PCR; TCRdb keeps only in-frame clonotypes and omits some of them. The sample shows roughly 380,000 clones, over 85% of them seen only once. The sample taken for sequencing was peripheral blood. The receptors were sampled from a woman in her sixties with COVID-19, enrolled during active disease.

The chain carries TRBV7-8 and TRBJ1-5; 8 bases are a match to TRBD1. This CDR3 region has 17 residues. The germline gives CDR1 SGHVS, CDR2 FQNEAQ. J gave up 0 bases and V 4 bases, and 8 bases lay outside the gene matches. DNA for the CDR3: TGTGCCAGCAGCTCCCCGGGCAGGGGGCTTAGCAATCAGCCCCAGCATTTT. It is translated as CASSSPGRGLSNQPQHF.

This chain joins TRBV7-6 and TRBJ2-2; 7 nucleotides match TRBD1. Germline V gives CDR1 SGHVS, CDR2 FNYEAQ. The CDR3 contains 16 residues. The ends lost 1 base at V and 4 bases at J; junction bases unmatched: 6. CDR3 protein: CASSLDLTGTTGELFF. The CDR3 DNA is TGTGCCAGCAGCTTAGATTTGACAGGGACCACCGGGGAGCTGTTTTTT.

The CDR3 loop reads CASSFAGGRSNQPQHF. CDR3 nucleotides: TGTGCCAGCAGCTTCGCGGGGGGCAGGAGCAATCAGCCCCAGCATTTT. The rearrangement uses TRBV7-2 and TRBJ1-5; D possibly corresponds to TRBD1 (6 bases). Trimming took 3 bases from V and 1 from J, leaving 13 bases between them. Germline CDR1 and CDR2: SGHTA and FQGNSA. The CDR3 covers 16 residues. The variable domain in full, completed from reference TRBV7-2 and TRBJ1-5, reads GAGVSQSPSNKVTEKGKDVELRCDPISGHTALYWYRQSLGQGLEFLIYFQGNSAPDKSGLPSDRFSAERTGGSVSTLTIQRTQQEDSAVYLCASSFAGGRSNQPQHFGDGTRLSIL.

The V and J genes are TRBV7-3 and TRBJ1-2, with 7 bases lining up with TRBD1. CDR3 length: 14 amino acids. V dropped 4 bases and J dropped 9; count of bases not matched to a gene: 11. CDR1 SGHTA and CDR2 FQGTGA come from the germline V gene. Here the CDR3 DNA reads TGTGCCAGCAGCTCATCGGGACAGCTCGGAAGCTACACCTTC. This translates into CASSSSGQLGSYTF.